This T cell receptor beta chain was recorded in a study of cytotoxic CD8 clonotypes in ibrutinib-treated CLL. Study at large: Among the patients, over 9 presented as relapsed/refractory and about 16 as treatment-naive; roughly 17 showed unmutated IGHV.

General study results and limits: Clonotypes that were public were uncommon, and they contracted or stayed stable on treatment.

With regard to this clone: The antigen is undetermined.

The table came from immunoSEQ multiplex PCR; TCRdb's copy has only in-frame clones and leaves some out. The repertoire holds about 300,000 clones, with roughly 70% as singletons. The sample here was PBMCs, taken after 36 months of ibrutinib treatment. This sequence was found in a human donor with chronic lymphocytic leukemia.

CDR3 amino acids: CSVLAGNEQFF. The CDR3 DNA reads as TGCAGCGTCCTGGCCGGAAATGAGCAGTTCTTC. The chain has TRBV29-1 and TRBJ2-1, with D unclear. In germline, CDR1 is SQVTM, CDR2 ANQGSEA. This CDR3 is built from 11 residues. V was shortened by 6 bases and J by 7 bases, with 10 bases between the two germline ends.